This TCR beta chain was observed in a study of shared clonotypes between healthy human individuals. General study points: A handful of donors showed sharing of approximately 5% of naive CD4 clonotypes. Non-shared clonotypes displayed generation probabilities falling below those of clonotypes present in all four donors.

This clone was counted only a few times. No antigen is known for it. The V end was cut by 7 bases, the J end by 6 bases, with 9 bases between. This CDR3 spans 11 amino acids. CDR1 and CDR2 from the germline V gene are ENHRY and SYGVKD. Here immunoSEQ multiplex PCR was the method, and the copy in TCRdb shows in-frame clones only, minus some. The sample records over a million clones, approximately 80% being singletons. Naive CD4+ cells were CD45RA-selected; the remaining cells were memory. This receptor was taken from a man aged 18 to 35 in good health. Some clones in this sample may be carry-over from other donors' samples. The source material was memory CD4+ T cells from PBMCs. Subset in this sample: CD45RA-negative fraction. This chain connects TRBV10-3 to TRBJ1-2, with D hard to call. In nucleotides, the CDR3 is TGTGCCATCACGGGCGTGAATGGCTACACCTTC. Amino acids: CAITGVNGYTF.